The 13 T cell receptor beta chains listed next were all sequenced from one sample in a study of CD8 T cells in Susac syndrome (dated by TCRdb to the late 2010s). The library was obtained by the immunoSEQ multiplex PCR assay. RNA was extracted with the RNeasy kit and 0.5 to 1 ug was reverse transcribed using random hexamers. TCRdb reprocessed the public reads (quality trimming at Q25 with fastp, clone calling with MiXCR) and kept in-frame beta chains. When rows share a CDR3 protein, they turn into one entry using the most common DNA and genes. The sample table lists roughly 140,000 distinct CDR3 sequences, about 95% of them with a count of one. The leading ten clones occupy 0.16% of the sample. Sequencing was carried out using CD4+ T cells from PBMCs. These receptors originate from a human donor with Susac syndrome.

The chain employs TRBV20-1 and TRBJ2-5; D is unresolved. The germline V gene encodes CDR1 DFQATT and CDR2 SNEGSKA (reference sequence). The V and J ends lost 1 base and 1 base respectively, with 10 bases between them. This CDR3 contains 14 residues. The CDR3 loop is CSARAGQVQETQYF. DNA of the CDR3: TGCAGTGCTAGAGCTGGGCAGGTCCAAGAGACCCAGTACTTC.

This sequence joins TRBV12-3 or TRBV12-4 and TRBJ1-2, with D perhaps matching TRBD1 (5 bases). V lost 3 bases and J lost 8, with 16 bases in between. The length of the CDR3 is 14 residues. CDR3 amino acids: CASSLGRPAKGYTF. CDR3 sequence (DNA): TGTGCCAGCAGTTTGGGACGCCCCGCAAAAGGCTACACCTTC.

This sequence joins TRBV13 and TRBJ2-1, with 9 bases identical to TRBD2. After removal of 5 bases from V and 6 bases from J, the junction contained 17 bases not matched to a gene. Germline lookup yields CDR1 PRHDT and CDR2 FYEKMQ (reference sequence). The CDR3 extends over 18 amino acids. The CDR3 sequence: CASSPLDLSGGLFNEQFF. The CDR3 DNA follows: TGTGCCAGCAGCCCACTAGATCTAAGCGGGGGGCTTTTCAATGAGCAGTTCTTC.

The genes are TRBV12-3 or TRBV12-4 and TRBJ2-4; D call uncertain. Trimming cost V 6 bases and J 7 bases, with 7 bases left between them. The CDR3 runs to 11 residues. Here the CDR3 reads CASRDLNIQYF. For the CDR3, the DNA is TGTGCCAGCAGAGACCTGAACATTCAGTACTTC.

This clonotype has just one count. This chain uses TRBV20-1 with TRBJ2-5; no firm D call. Trimming removed 7 bases at V and 4 bases at J, with 10 bases between. The CDR3 length is 11 residues. The germline CDR1 and CDR2 sequences are DFQATT and SNEGSKA (reference sequence). The CDR3 protein is CSVKIAETQYF. The CDR3 DNA reads TGCAGTGTCAAAATAGCAGAGACCCAGTACTTC.

This clonotype was observed once. The CDR3 DNA sequence: TGCAGTGCTAGTGCAGGGGGTAATCAGCCCCAGCATTTT. Protein product: CSASAGGNQPQHF. J is TRBJ1-5 and V is TRBV20-1; TRBD1 matches at 7 bases. The length of the CDR3 is 13 residues. Germline CDR1 and CDR2: DFQATT and SNEGSKA (reference sequence). J was trimmed by 4 bases and V by 3 bases; bases with no gene match: 3.

The chain uses TRBV15 and TRBJ1-1, with D hard to call. CDR3 length: 14 residues. Trimming removed 3 bases at V and 3 bases at J, with 11 bases between. The germline V gene encodes CDR1 LNHNV and CDR2 YYDKDF (reference sequence). The CDR3 reads CATSRRGGYTEAFF. The CDR3 DNA reads TGTGCCACCAGCAGGAGAGGTGGGTACACTGAAGCTTTCTTT.

This clonotype came up once. This CDR3 reads CASSYGRQKAFF. The CDR3 DNA reads TGCGCCAGCAGCTACGGCCGTCAGAAGGCTTTCTTT. The chain has TRBV5-1 and TRBJ1-1; D is undetermined. This CDR3 is built from 12 residues. Germline-derived CDR1 and CDR2 are SGHRS and YFSETQ. V dropped 3 bases and J dropped 11 bases, with 14 bases sitting between them.

This clonotype was detected once. The genes are TRBV6-5 and TRBJ2-5, with D perhaps matching TRBD2 (6 bases). Germline V gene sequence: CDR1 MNHEY, CDR2 SVGAGI. The CDR3 is made up of 15 amino acids. Deletions cut 6 bases from V and 1 base from J, with 15 bases between. The CDR3 sequence is CASRRSGGAQETQYF. In nucleotides, the CDR3 is TGTGCCAGCAGGCGATCGGGCGGGGCCCAAGAGACCCAGTACTTC.

The chain carries TRBV29-1 and TRBJ2-7; D possibly corresponds to TRBD2 (6 bases). Germline V gene sequence: CDR1 SQVTM, CDR2 ANQGSEA. Trimming pared 6 bases from V and 5 bases from J, leaving 14 bases between. This CDR3 comprises 12 residues. The CDR3 DNA is TGCAGCGTCCATGGGGGGAGCAACGAGCAGTACTTC. Its translation: CSVHGGSNEQYF.

This sequence joins TRBV12-5 and TRBJ2-7, with a weak D call TRBD1 (6 bases). Germline lookup yields CDR1 LGHNT and CDR2 FRNRAP. CDR3 length: 15 amino acids. The V gene lost 1 base and the J gene lost 2 bases, with 12 bases spanning the gap. The CDR3 sequence: CASGLARGGTYEQYF. CDR3 DNA sequence: TGTGCTAGTGGTTTGGCCCGAGGGGGAACCTACGAGCAGTACTTC.

V usage is TRBV12-3 or TRBV12-4 and J usage is TRBJ2-4; 11 nucleotides align to TRBD2. Unmatched junction bases numbered 8, after V lost 1 base and J lost 0 bases. The CDR3 loop spans 19 amino acids. The CDR3 protein is CASSLGLAGSKLAKNIQYF. The CDR3 nucleotides are TGTGCCAGCAGTTTAGGACTAGCGGGGAGCAAACTAGCCAAAAACATTCAGTACTTC.

This chain joins TRBV29-1 and TRBJ1-1; D call uncertain. The V end was cut by 1 base, the J end by 4 bases, with 10 bases between. The CDR3 sequence is 13 residues long. The germline V gene has CDR1 SQVTM and CDR2 ANQGSEA. The CDR3 region is CSVEGKGITEAFF. The CDR3 DNA follows: TGCAGCGTTGAAGGGAAAGGGATCACTGAAGCTTTCTTT.